This entry lists 22 T cell receptor beta chains sequenced from one sample in a study of blood T cell repertoires in COVID-19. The method was immunoSEQ multiplex PCR; TCRdb's version includes in-frame clones alone and lacks a portion of them. The sample gives some 200,000 clones, roughly 84% of which show up once; over 2.5% is in the top ten. The sequenced sample was peripheral blood. These receptor sequences come from a woman in her 30s who had recovered from COVID-19.

In DNA form, the CDR3 reads TGTGCCAGCAGCCGCCGGGTTGAGCAGTTCTTC. Translating it yields CASSRRVEQFF. The V and J genes are TRBV12-3 or TRBV12-4 and TRBJ2-1, with D unclear. With 6 bases removed from V and 9 bases from J, the gap between germline ends came to 9 bases. The CDR3 extends over 11 amino acids.

This chain uses TRBV5-1 with TRBJ1-2; 7 bases fit TRBD1. Germline CDR1 SGHRS, CDR2 YFSETQ. The CDR3 extends over 15 amino acids. The junction had 10 bases not matched to a gene; V was cut back by 4 bases and J by 4 bases. DNA for the CDR3: TGCGCCAGCAGCACCCTGACAGGGTACCTCTATGGCTACACCTTC. This gives the protein CASSTLTGYLYGYTF.

V gene TRBV5-1 combines with J gene TRBJ2-5, with 8 bases fitting TRBD2. This CDR3 contains 16 residues. The J segment lost 2 bases and the V segment lost 0 bases, leaving 6 bases of the junction unmatched. The germline CDR1 and CDR2 sequences are SGHRS and YFSETQ. The CDR3, as DNA: TGCGCCAGCAGCTTGGTGCTTGCGGGAGGACAAGAGACCCAGTACTTC. This gives the protein CASSLVLAGGQETQYF.

The gene calls are TRBV5-1 and TRBJ2-5; possible D gene TRBD1, 5 bases. CDR3 length equals 13 residues. Trimming stripped 4 bases from V and 1 base from J, with 8 bases between. Looked up from germline, CDR1 is SGHRS and CDR2 is YFSETQ. CDR3 region: CASSEQGQETQYF. The CDR3 bases are TGCGCCAGCAGCGAGCAGGGCCAAGAGACCCAGTACTTC.

The chain couples TRBV4-2 to TRBJ2-7; 9 bases map to TRBD2. J was trimmed by 2 bases and V by 1 base; bases with no gene match: 3. The CDR3 sequence is 15 residues long. Germline V CDR1 and CDR2: LGHNA, YNFKEQ. CDR3 in amino acids: CASSQVSSGTYEQYF. Here the CDR3 DNA reads TGTGCCAGCAGCCAAGTGTCTAGCGGGACCTACGAGCAGTACTTC.

The genes are TRBV2 and TRBJ2-3, with a tentative D call TRBD2 (6 bases). The CDR3 length is 14 residues. Germline loops: CDR1 SNHLY, CDR2 FYNNEI. V was trimmed by 10 bases and J by 0 bases, leaving 14 bases between them. DNA for the CDR3: TGTGCCAACCAGAAGGGGACTAGCACAGATACGCAGTATTTT. The encoded protein is CANQKGTSTDTQYF.

In this sample, this clone turned up many times. The rearrangement uses TRBV5-4 and TRBJ1-2; 9 bases map to TRBD1. With 0 bases clipped from V and 5 bases from J, the junction kept 5 bases outside the gene matches. CDR1 and CDR2 (germline): SGHNT, YYREEE (reference sequence). This CDR3 contains 15 residues. CDR3 nucleotides: TGTGCCAGCAGCTTGGGACAGGGGGGTGGATATGGCTACACCTTC. Its translation: CASSLGQGGGYGYTF.

The chain links TRBV5-4 to TRBJ1-1; the D gene is possibly TRBD1 (5 bases). V lost 2 bases and J lost 1, with 15 bases in between. Germline lookup yields CDR1 SGHNT and CDR2 YYREEE (reference sequence). This CDR3 has 16 amino acids. CDR3 sequence reads: CASSFGAGQRNTEAFF. The CDR3 DNA is TGTGCCAGCAGCTTTGGGGCAGGGCAGCGGAACACTGAAGCTTTCTTT.

This chain connects TRBV29-1 to TRBJ2-1, with a weak D call TRBD1 (6 bases). The V end lost 4 bases, the J end lost 0 bases, and 13 bases lay between the germline ends. Germline CDR1 is SQVTM and CDR2 is ANQGSEA. The CDR3 spans 15 residues. The CDR3 DNA reads as TGCAGCGTTGCCGGGACACCAAGCTCCTACAATGAGCAGTTCTTC. It specifies CSVAGTPSSYNEQFF.

J is TRBJ1-1 and V is TRBV7-2; TRBD1 might be the D (5 bases). V was clipped by 5 bases and J by 4 bases, with 20 bases between them. The CDR3 extends over 16 amino acids. Germline CDR1 SGHTA, CDR2 FQGNSA. CDR3 bases: TGTGCCAGCAGCCAGCGGACGGGACTGGTGGCCACTGAAGCTTTCTTT. Protein: CASSQRTGLVATEAFF.

CDR3 region: CASSTGMGNEQFF. As DNA, the CDR3 is TGTGCCAGCAGCACAGGGATGGGGAATGAGCAGTTCTTC. The rearrangement joins TRBV9 to TRBJ2-1, with a weak D call TRBD1 (6 bases). Germline CDR1 reads SGDLS; CDR2 reads YYNGEE. The CDR3 spans 13 residues. V was cut by 4 bases and J by 7 bases, with 12 bases left in between. Full variable domain (outside the CDR3, taken from reference TRBV9 and TRBJ2-1): DSGVTQTPKHLITATGQRVTLRCSPRSGDLSVYWYQQSLDQGLQFLIQYYNGEERAKGNILERFSAQQFPDLHSELNLSSLELGDSALYFCASSTGMGNEQFFGPGTRLTVL.

This clone has more than one count but fewer than ten. V and J are TRBV5-1 and TRBJ2-1, with 11 bases matching TRBD2. CDR1 is SGHRS, CDR2 YFSETQ, per germline. Trimming at V came to 3 bases and at J to 0 bases, leaving 5 bases not matched to a gene. CDR3 length: 17 residues. CDR3 nucleotide sequence: TGCGCCAGCAGCTCTGGGACTAGCGGCAGCTCCTACAATGAGCAGTTCTTC. Translation: CASSSGTSGSSYNEQFF. Full variable domain (remainder filled in from reference TRBV5-1 and TRBJ2-1): KAGVTQTPRYLIKTRGQQVTLSCSPISGHRSVSWYQQTPGQGLQFLFEYFSETQRNKGNFPGRFSGRQFSNSRSEMNVSTLELGDSALYLCASSSGTSGSSYNEQFFGPGTRLTVL.

The gene calls are TRBV14 and TRBJ2-3; D may be TRBD2 (5 bases). Germline-derived CDR1 and CDR2 are SGHDN and FVKESK. V was shortened by 4 bases and J by 6 bases, with 17 bases between the two germline ends. This CDR3 is 15 amino acids long. The chain's CDR3 is CASSPGEGVRDTQYF. CDR3 sequence (DNA): TGTGCCAGCAGCCCCGGTGAGGGAGTGAGGGATACGCAGTATTTT.

For the CDR3, the DNA is TGTGCCAGCAGCCAACTGGACTCCTCGGGCGGTACGCAGTATTTT. Protein sequence: CASSQLDSSGGTQYF. The rearrangement joins TRBV7-3 to TRBJ2-3; D might be TRBD2 (5 bases). The CDR3 has 15 residues. The V end was cut by 5 bases, the J end by 8 bases, with 20 bases between. Germline V gene sequence: CDR1 SGHTA, CDR2 FQGTGA.

This chain uses TRBV7-8 with TRBJ1-1; a weak D match, TRBD1 (5 bases). Trimming left V 3 bases short and J 9 bases short, with 14 bases between. This CDR3 contains 13 residues. Germline lookup yields CDR1 SGHVS and CDR2 FQNEAQ. The CDR3 here is CASSLSGSRKAFF. CDR3 nucleotide sequence: TGTGCCAGCAGCTTGTCAGGGTCGAGAAAAGCTTTCTTT.

This chain links TRBV27 with TRBJ1-1, with 7 bases matching TRBD1. CDR1 is MNHEY and CDR2 is SMNVEV in the germline V gene (reference sequence). The V and J ends lost 7 bases and 8 bases, in that order; junction bases with no gene match: 7. CDR3 size: 12 residues. This CDR3 is CASTGDSQEAFF. The CDR3 DNA reads as TGTGCCAGCACTGGGGACAGCCAAGAAGCTTTCTTT.

In this sample, this clone turned up once. The chain is built from TRBV28 and TRBJ1-5; D gene uncertain. The CDR3 covers 14 residues. V lost 6 bases and J lost 0, with 9 bases in between. The germline gives CDR1 MDHEN, CDR2 SYDVKM. CDR3 sequence reads: CASSPQISNQPQHF. The DNA for the CDR3 is TGTGCCAGCAGCCCCCAGATTAGCAATCAGCCCCAGCATTTT.

V is TRBV9 and J is TRBJ2-1, with 8 positions matching TRBD1. The CDR3 length is 11 residues. J gave up 15 bases and V 3 bases, and 5 bases lay outside the gene matches. Germline V CDR1 and CDR2: SGDLS, YYNGEE. CDR3 amino acids: CASSAGQGMFF. The CDR3 coding sequence is TGTGCCAGCAGCGCAGGACAGGGAATGTTCTTC.

The chain is built from TRBV24-1 and TRBJ1-3; 8 positions match TRBD1. Germline trimming cut 0 bases from V and 4 bases from J; bases unmatched to any gene: 7. Germline loops: CDR1 KGHDR, CDR2 SFDVKD. This CDR3 region has 17 residues. CDR3 bases: TGTGCCACCAGTGATTTGCCCGACAGGGGTGAGGGAAACACCATATATTTT. It yields the protein CATSDLPDRGEGNTIYF.

This sequence joins TRBV30 and TRBJ2-1; 11 nucleotides align to TRBD2. CDR1 is GTSNPN and CDR2 is SVGIG in the germline V gene (reference sequence). The CDR3 has 18 residues. V lost 6 bases and J lost 1; bases outside the gene matches: 14. CDR3 nucleotide sequence: TGTGCCTGCCTGGGTAGCGGGAGGGCCGTAGAATCCTACAATGAGCAGTTCTTC. Protein: CACLGSGRAVESYNEQFF.

This clone has ten or more counts. Different DNA sequences within this sample yield the same CDR3. The CDR3 region is CASSPGTGGPYEQYF. Here the CDR3 DNA reads TGTGCCAGCTCACCAGGAACAGGGGGGCCTTACGAGCAGTACTTC. The chain uses TRBV18 and TRBJ2-7; 8 positions agree with TRBD1. This CDR3 comprises 15 residues. V dropped 2 bases and J dropped 4; count of bases not matched to a gene: 7. Germline assignment: CDR1 KGHSH and CDR2 LQKENI.

About this clone: A read error may account for a junction end that differs from germline. The gene calls are TRBV28 and TRBJ1-5; TRBD1 is a possible D gene (6 bases). Germline V gene lookup returns CDR1 MDHEN and CDR2 SYDVKM. The CDR3 is 12 amino acids. Written as DNA, the CDR3 is TGCGCCACAGAGGGGGATATCAAACCCCAGCATTTT. Its translation: CATEGDIKPQHF.